This T cell receptor beta chain was sequenced in a study of identical twins. A universal primer binding site was introduced by template switching. The final cDNA contained unique molecular identifiers. TCRdb re-called the 5' RACE reads through MiXCR, storing one row per CDR3 protein. The sample records about 240,000 distinct CDR3 sequences, 6% to 8.5% being singletons. Points from the study as a whole: The same donors were not followed; conclusions instead depended on cross-sectional statistical analysis.

This clonotype appeared a few times. Its antigen is not identified. The same sample was also used in a study of yellow fever vaccine responses in identical twins. As that study records: The authors reported partly convergent, partly personalized vaccine responses in identical twins.

Sample: CD8+ T cells sorted from blood. This clonotype originated in a woman under 30 in good health.

CDR3 bases: TGTGCCAGCAGCTTGGAGGTCGAAGCGAGTACGCAGTATTTT. Translated, it gives CASSLEVEASTQYF. This chain links TRBV5-6 with TRBJ2-3; the D is unclear. The CDR3 contains 14 residues. Looked up from germline, CDR1 is SGHDT and CDR2 is YYEEEE. With 0 bases removed from V and 8 bases from J, the gap between germline ends came to 13 bases. Drawing the rest from reference TRBV5-6 and TRBJ2-3, the complete variable domain is DAGVTQSPTHLIKTRGQQVTLRCSPKSGHDTVSWYQQALGQGPQFIFQYYEEEERQRGNFPDRFSGHQFPNYSSELNVNALLLGDSALYLCASSLEVEASTQYFGPGTRLTVL.